The T cell receptor (beta chain) under discussion was sequenced for a study of shared clonotypes between healthy human individuals. Between the trimmed V and J ends, which lost 4 bases and 2 bases, there was a span of 15 bases. The germline V gene encodes CDR1 MNHNY and CDR2 SVGAGI (reference sequence). This CDR3 comprises 16 residues. The data were produced by immunoSEQ multiplex PCR, yet TCRdb's version contains in-frame clones alone and is incomplete. Of 2 million or so clones listed, approximately 95% were seen once; the top ten hold approximately 0.13%. A note on this clone: The antigen remains undetermined.

Findings and caveats of the study: Relative to memory subsets, naive subsets generally showed larger estimated richness.

The sequencing sample was made of naive CD4+ T cells sorted from blood. Stated subset: CD45RA+ positively selected. This clonotype was sampled from a man between 18 and 35 years old in good health. The chain links TRBV6-6 to TRBJ1-5; a weak D match, TRBD1 (6 bases). The CDR3 region is CASSSPVGGGNQPQHF. In DNA, the CDR3 is TGTGCCAGCAGTTCCCCTGTAGGGGGGGGCAATCAGCCCCAGCATTTT.